This T cell receptor beta chain was retrieved from a study of shared clonotypes between healthy human individuals. For the study at large: A donor's plate count was three for CD4 naive and three for CD4 memory; CD8 naive had two and CD8 memory one. General study results and limits: Shared across a few donors were around 5% of the naive CD4 clonotypes. Larger estimated richness was generally recorded for naive subsets relative to memory subsets.

Profiled with immunoSEQ multiplex PCR; TCRdb holds only in-frame clones, not every one. The sample contains about 1 million clones, 75% of which appear only once. Both subsets, CD45RA+ naive and CD45RA-negative memory, were split from the CD4+ cells. CDR3 length: 16 residues. V lost 2 bases and J 2 bases, leaving 16 bases between the germline ends. From germline, CDR1 is SEHNR and CDR2 FQNEAQ (reference sequence). On this clone itself: No antigen is known for it.

The clonotype comes from a young man in good health. The specimen sequenced was memory CD4+ T cells sorted from blood. Stated subset: CD45RA-negative fraction. V and J are TRBV7-9 and TRBJ2-7; D is perhaps TRBD1 (5 bases). Written as DNA, the CDR3 is TGTGCCAGCAGCTTATTCGCAGGGTCCCTTACCTACGAGCAGTACTTC. As protein: CASSLFAGSLTYEQYF.